These T cell receptor beta chains were read from a single sample in a study of blood T cell repertoires in COVID-19. Sequencing was performed with immunoSEQ multiplex PCR; in TCRdb, only in-frame clones are kept and a portion is missing. The repertoire holds about 120,000 clones, 80% to 90% seen once, with about 3% in the top ten. The sequencing input was peripheral blood. The receptor source for this set is a man in his forties with acute or convalescent COVID-19. The CDR3 runs from the conserved cysteine through the conserved F or W. A D gene is named only where the DNA matches it firmly. Part of the rows lack a size; the others show once, few, many or a class for expanded clones.

d_call: TRBD1
v_call: TRBV4-1
clone_size: few
j_call: TRBJ1-1
cdr3_nt: TGCGCCAGCAGCCCCGACAGGGCCACTGAAGCTTTCTTT
cdr3_aa: CASSPDRATEAFF

d_call: TRBD2
v_call: TRBV7-2
clone_size: .
j_call: TRBJ2-1
cdr3_nt: TGTGCCAGCAGCAGGATACTAGCGGGGGTCTCAAATGAGCAGTTCTTC
cdr3_aa: CASSRILAGVSNEQFF

d_call: TRBD1
v_call: TRBV6-6
clone_size: .
j_call: TRBJ1-4
cdr3_nt: TGTGCCAGCAGTCCCTCCTATACAGGGGCTTTAGAAAAACTGTTTTTT
cdr3_aa: CASSPSYTGALEKLFF

d_call: TRBD1
v_call: TRBV30
clone_size: .
j_call: TRBJ1-5
cdr3_nt: TGTGCCTGGAGTTACTGGGACAGGGGAGGAGGTCAGCCCCAGCATTTT
cdr3_aa: CAWSYWDRGGGQPQHF

d_call: TRBD2
v_call: TRBV7-9
clone_size: .
j_call: TRBJ2-3
cdr3_nt: TGTGCCAGCAGCCCACTTCAGGGTCTAGCGGGCACAGATACGCAGTATTTT
cdr3_aa: CASSPLQGLAGTDTQYF

d_call: .
v_call: TRBV5-8
clone_size: .
j_call: TRBJ2-7
cdr3_nt: TGTGCCAGCAGCTTTCATTACGAGCAGTACTTC
cdr3_aa: CASSFHYEQYF

d_call: TRBD1
v_call: TRBV7-9
clone_size: .
j_call: TRBJ2-7
cdr3_nt: TGTGCCAGCAGCTTAGCCGGGACAGGGAGAGAGCAGTACTTC
cdr3_aa: CASSLAGTGREQYF

d_call: TRBD1
v_call: TRBV27
clone_size: .
j_call: TRBJ2-7
cdr3_nt: TGTGCCAGCAGCCCCTCGAGGACAGGGTGGAACGAGCAGTACTTC
cdr3_aa: CASSPSRTGWNEQYF

d_call: .
v_call: TRBV7-7
clone_size: .
j_call: TRBJ2-3
cdr3_nt: TGTGCCAGCAGCCCAAACGGGGGATCCACAGATACGCAGTATTTT
cdr3_aa: CASSPNGGSTDTQYF

d_call: .
v_call: TRBV5-5
clone_size: .
j_call: TRBJ2-2
cdr3_nt: TGTGCCAGCAGCTCGACGGCCGGGTTTACCGGGGAGCTGTTTTTT
cdr3_aa: CASSSTAGFTGELFF

d_call: .
v_call: TRBV19
clone_size: .
j_call: TRBJ1-1
cdr3_nt: TGTGCCAGTAGTATGGACGGGAGGAGAACTGAAGCTTTCTTT
cdr3_aa: CASSMDGRRTEAFF

d_call: .
v_call: TRBV6-5
clone_size: .
j_call: TRBJ1-5
cdr3_nt: TGTGCCAGCACTCAGGGCAGCAATCAGCCCCAGCATTTT
cdr3_aa: CASTQGSNQPQHF

d_call: .
v_call: TRBV9
clone_size: .
j_call: TRBJ1-1
cdr3_nt: TGTGCCAGCAGCGTCCGGGGGGAGGGGTACATGAACACTGAAGCTTTCTTT
cdr3_aa: CASSVRGEGYMNTEAFF

d_call: TRBD1
v_call: TRBV9
clone_size: large
j_call: TRBJ1-2
cdr3_nt: TGTGCCAGCAGCTCTGGTGGCATGGGGCAGGGGGACACCTTC
cdr3_aa: CASSSGGMGQGDTF

d_call: .
v_call: TRBV12-2
clone_size: few
j_call: TRBJ1-5
cdr3_nt: TGTGCAAGTCGCTTAGCGCATGAGATAGATAGCAATCAGCCCCAGCATTTT
cdr3_aa: CASRLAHEIDSNQPQHF

d_call: .
v_call: TRBV5-1
clone_size: .
j_call: TRBJ2-3
cdr3_nt: TGCGCCAGCAGCTTGTCAGGGAGGGATACGCAGTATTTT
cdr3_aa: CASSLSGRDTQYF

d_call: TRBD1
v_call: TRBV6-5
clone_size: .
j_call: TRBJ2-4
cdr3_nt: TGTGCCAGCAGGGGACAGCCTGGAGCCAAAAACATTCAGTACTTC
cdr3_aa: CASRGQPGAKNIQYF

d_call: .
v_call: TRBV2
clone_size: .
j_call: TRBJ1-5
cdr3_nt: TGTGCCAGCAGTGACGGTGTTGAGCAGCCCCAGCATTTT
cdr3_aa: CASSDGVEQPQHF

d_call: .
v_call: TRBV4-1
clone_size: .
j_call: TRBJ2-2
cdr3_nt: TGCGCCAGCAGCACGCAACAGAACACCGGGGAGCTGTTTTTT
cdr3_aa: CASSTQQNTGELFF

d_call: TRBD2
v_call: TRBV30
clone_size: .
j_call: TRBJ2-3
cdr3_nt: TGTGCCGGAAGCGGGGTTAGCACAGATACGCAGTATTTT
cdr3_aa: CAGSGVSTDTQYF

d_call: .
v_call: TRBV3-1/TRBV3-2
clone_size: few
j_call: TRBJ2-7
cdr3_nt: TGTGCCAGCAGCCTCCGGGGAAGCTACGAGCAGTACTTC
cdr3_aa: CASSLRGSYEQYF

d_call: .
v_call: TRBV10-3
clone_size: .
j_call: TRBJ1-2
cdr3_nt: TGTGCCATCAGTGAGCCGCTGAGGTTTAACTATGGCTACACCTTC
cdr3_aa: CAISEPLRFNYGYTF

d_call: TRBD2
v_call: TRBV5-6
clone_size: .
j_call: TRBJ2-3
cdr3_nt: TGTGCCAGCAGCTTAGGACTAGCACCCACAGATACGCAGTATTTT
cdr3_aa: CASSLGLAPTDTQYF

d_call: .
v_call: TRBV20-1
clone_size: .
j_call: TRBJ1-2
cdr3_nt: TGCAGTGCCCGACTAGGGGGCTACACCTTC
cdr3_aa: CSARLGGYTF

d_call: .
v_call: TRBV9
clone_size: .
j_call: TRBJ2-3
cdr3_nt: TGTGCCAGCAGCGTGGCGACAGGCACAGATACGCAGTATTTT
cdr3_aa: CASSVATGTDTQYF

d_call: TRBD2
v_call: TRBV9
clone_size: .
j_call: TRBJ2-7
cdr3_nt: TGTGCCAGCAGCGTAGTTGCGGGGGGAGGTGAGCAGTACTTC
cdr3_aa: CASSVVAGGGEQYF

d_call: .
v_call: TRBV4-1
clone_size: .
j_call: TRBJ1-2
cdr3_nt: TGCGCCAGCAGCCAAGGGTCCCGGGAGGCAGGGAATATGCCGGGTGGCTACACCTTC
cdr3_aa: CASSQGSREAGNMPGGYTF

d_call: TRBD2
v_call: TRBV2
clone_size: .
j_call: TRBJ2-5
cdr3_nt: TGTGCCTCTCGGGGGGAGGGAGAGACCCAGTACTTC
cdr3_aa: CASRGEGETQYF

d_call: TRBD1
v_call: TRBV4-1
clone_size: few
j_call: TRBJ1-1
cdr3_nt: TGCGCCAGCAGCCATAAGACAGGGCTGAACACTGAAGCTTTCTTT
cdr3_aa: CASSHKTGLNTEAFF

d_call: TRBD2
v_call: TRBV29-1
clone_size: .
j_call: TRBJ2-5
cdr3_nt: TGCAGCGTTGTGGCTAGCGGGGGGGCGGAGACCCAGTACTTC
cdr3_aa: CSVVASGGAETQYF